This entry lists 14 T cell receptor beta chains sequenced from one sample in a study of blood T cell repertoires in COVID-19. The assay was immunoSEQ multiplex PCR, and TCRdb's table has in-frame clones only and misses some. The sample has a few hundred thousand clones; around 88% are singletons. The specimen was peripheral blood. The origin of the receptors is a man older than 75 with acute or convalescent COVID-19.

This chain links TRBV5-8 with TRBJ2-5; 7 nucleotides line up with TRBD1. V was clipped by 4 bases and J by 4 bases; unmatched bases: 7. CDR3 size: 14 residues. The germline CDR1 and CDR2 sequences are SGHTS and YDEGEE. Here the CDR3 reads CASSPFWDRETQYF. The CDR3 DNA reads TGTGCCAGCAGCCCTTTTTGGGACAGAGAGACCCAGTACTTC.

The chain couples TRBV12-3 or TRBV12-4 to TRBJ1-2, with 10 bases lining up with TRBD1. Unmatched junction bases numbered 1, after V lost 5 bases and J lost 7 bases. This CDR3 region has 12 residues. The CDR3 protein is CASSRDRGGYTF. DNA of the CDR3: TGTGCCAGCAGTCGGGACAGGGGTGGCTACACCTTC.

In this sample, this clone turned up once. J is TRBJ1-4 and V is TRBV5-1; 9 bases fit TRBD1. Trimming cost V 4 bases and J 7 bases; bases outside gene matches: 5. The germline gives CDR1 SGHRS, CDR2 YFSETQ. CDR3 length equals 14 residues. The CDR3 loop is CASSDGQGIEKLFF. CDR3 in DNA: TGCGCCAGCAGCGACGGACAGGGGATTGAAAAACTGTTTTTT. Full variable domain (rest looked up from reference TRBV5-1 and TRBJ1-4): KAGVTQTPRYLIKTRGQQVTLSCSPISGHRSVSWYQQTPGQGLQFLFEYFSETQRNKGNFPGRFSGRQFSNSRSEMNVSTLELGDSALYLCASSDGQGIEKLFFGSGTQLSVL.

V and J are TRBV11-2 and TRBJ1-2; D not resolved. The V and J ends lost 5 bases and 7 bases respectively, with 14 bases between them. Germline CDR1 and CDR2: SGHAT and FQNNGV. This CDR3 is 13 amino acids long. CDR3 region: CASSPRGAFGYTF. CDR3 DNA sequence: TGTGCCAGCAGCCCCCGGGGTGCTTTTGGCTACACCTTC.

CDR3 amino acids: CASSSGVYNEQFF. As DNA, the CDR3 is TGTGCCAGCAGTTCGGGGGTCTACAATGAGCAGTTCTTC. The V call is TRBV12-3 or TRBV12-4, the J call TRBJ2-1; weak D call: TRBD2 (6 bases). The ends were cut back, 4 bases at V and 3 bases at J, with 7 bases in the middle. The CDR3 runs to 13 residues.

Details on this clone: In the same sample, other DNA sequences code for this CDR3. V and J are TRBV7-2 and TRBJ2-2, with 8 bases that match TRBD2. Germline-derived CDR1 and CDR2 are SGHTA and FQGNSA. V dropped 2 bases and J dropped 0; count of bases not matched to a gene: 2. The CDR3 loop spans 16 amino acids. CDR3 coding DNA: TGTGCCAGCAGCTTACGGGGGGGATCGAACACCGGGGAGCTGTTTTTT. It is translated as CASSLRGGSNTGELFF.

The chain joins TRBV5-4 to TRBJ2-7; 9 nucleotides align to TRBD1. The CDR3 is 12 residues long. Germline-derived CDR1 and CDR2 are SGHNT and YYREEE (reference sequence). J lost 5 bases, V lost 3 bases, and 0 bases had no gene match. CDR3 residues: CASSWDRDEQYF. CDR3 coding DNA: TGTGCCAGCAGCTGGGACAGGGACGAGCAGTACTTC.

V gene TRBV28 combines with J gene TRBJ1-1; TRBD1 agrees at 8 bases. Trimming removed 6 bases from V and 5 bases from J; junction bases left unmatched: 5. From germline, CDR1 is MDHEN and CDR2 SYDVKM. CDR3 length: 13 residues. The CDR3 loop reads CASRGTGGTEAFF. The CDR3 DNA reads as TGTGCCAGCAGGGGGACAGGCGGGACTGAAGCTTTCTTT.

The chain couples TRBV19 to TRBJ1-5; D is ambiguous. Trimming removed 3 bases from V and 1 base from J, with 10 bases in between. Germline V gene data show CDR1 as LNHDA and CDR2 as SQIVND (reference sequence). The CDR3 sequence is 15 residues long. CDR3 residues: CASSIVLRSNQPQHF. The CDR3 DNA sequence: TGTGCCAGTAGTATCGTCCTTAGAAGCAATCAGCCCCAGCATTTT. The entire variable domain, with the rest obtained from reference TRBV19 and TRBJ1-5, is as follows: DGGITQSPKYLFRKEGQNVTLSCEQNLNHDAMYWYRQDPGQGLRLIYYSQIVNDFQKGDIAEGYSVSREKKESFPLTVTSAQKNPTAFYLCASSIVLRSNQPQHFGDGTRLSIL.

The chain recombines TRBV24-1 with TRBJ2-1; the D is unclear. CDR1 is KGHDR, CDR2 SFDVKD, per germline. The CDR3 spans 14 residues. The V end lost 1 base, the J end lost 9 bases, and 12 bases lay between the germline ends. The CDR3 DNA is TGTGCCACCAGTGATTTTAGTCAGGTCGGTGAGCAGTTCTTC. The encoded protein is CATSDFSQVGEQFF.

Here the CDR3 DNA reads TGCGCCAGCAGCTTGGCCGTTGGCAGGGCGAGGACTGAAGCTTTCTTT. Its translation is CASSLAVGRARTEAFF. This chain uses TRBV5-1 with TRBJ1-1; the D gene is possibly TRBD1 (5 bases). V shed 0 bases and J shed 5 bases, with 17 bases lying between them. Germline V lookup: CDR1 SGHRS, CDR2 YFSETQ. This CDR3 has 16 amino acids.

CDR3 sequence: CASSVNRGPYEQYF. The CDR3 DNA reads as TGTGCCAGCAGTGTAAACAGGGGACCCTACGAGCAGTACTTC. The genes are TRBV7-2 and TRBJ2-7; 7 bases line up with TRBD1. This CDR3 is 14 amino acids long. V dropped 6 bases and J dropped 2; count of bases not matched to a gene: 7. The germline V gene encodes CDR1 SGHTA and CDR2 FQGNSA.

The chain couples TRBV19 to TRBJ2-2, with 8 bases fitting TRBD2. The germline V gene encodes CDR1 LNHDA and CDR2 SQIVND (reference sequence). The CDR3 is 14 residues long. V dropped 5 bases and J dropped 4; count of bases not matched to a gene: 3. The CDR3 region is CASSGLAGTGELFF. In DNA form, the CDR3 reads TGTGCCAGTAGTGGTCTAGCGGGCACCGGGGAGCTGTTTTTT.

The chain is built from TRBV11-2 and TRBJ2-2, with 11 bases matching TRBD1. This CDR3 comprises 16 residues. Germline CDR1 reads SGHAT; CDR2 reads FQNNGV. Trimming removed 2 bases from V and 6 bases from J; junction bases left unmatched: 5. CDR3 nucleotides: TGTGCCAGCAGCTTACCCCTGGACAGGGGGCCCGGGGAGCTGTTTTTT. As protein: CASSLPLDRGPGELFF. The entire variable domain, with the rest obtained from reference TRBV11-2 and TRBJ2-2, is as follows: EAGVAQSPRYKIIEKRQSVAFWCNPISGHATLYWYQQILGQGPKLLIQFQNNGVVDDSQLPKDRFSAERLKGVDSTLKIQPAKLEDSAVYLCASSLPLDRGPGELFFGEGSRLTVL.